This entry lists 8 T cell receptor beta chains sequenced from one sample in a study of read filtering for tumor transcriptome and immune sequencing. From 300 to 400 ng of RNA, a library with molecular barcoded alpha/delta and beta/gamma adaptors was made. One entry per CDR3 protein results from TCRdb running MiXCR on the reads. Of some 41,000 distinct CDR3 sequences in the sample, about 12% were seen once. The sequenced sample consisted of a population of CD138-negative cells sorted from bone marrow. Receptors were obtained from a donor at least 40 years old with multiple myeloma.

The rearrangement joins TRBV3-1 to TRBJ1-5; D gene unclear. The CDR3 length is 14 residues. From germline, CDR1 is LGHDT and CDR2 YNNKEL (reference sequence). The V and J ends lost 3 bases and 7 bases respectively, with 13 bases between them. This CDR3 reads CASSHEPGYQPQHF. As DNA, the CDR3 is TGTGCCAGCAGCCATGAACCGGGGTACCAGCCCCAGCATTTT.

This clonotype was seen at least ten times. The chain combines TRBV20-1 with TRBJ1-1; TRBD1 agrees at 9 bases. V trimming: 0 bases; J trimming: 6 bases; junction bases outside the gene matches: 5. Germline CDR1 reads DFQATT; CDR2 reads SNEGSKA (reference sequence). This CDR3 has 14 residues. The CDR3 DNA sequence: TGCAGTGCTAGAGATACTCGACAGGGGGCTGAAGCTTTCTTT. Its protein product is CSARDTRQGAEAFF.

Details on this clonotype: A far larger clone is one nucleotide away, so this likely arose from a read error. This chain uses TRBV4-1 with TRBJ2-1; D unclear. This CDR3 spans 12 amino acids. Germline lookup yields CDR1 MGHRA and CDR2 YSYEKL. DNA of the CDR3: TGCGCCAGCAGCCAAGACTACAAGGAGCAGTTCTTC. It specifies CASSQDYKEQFF.

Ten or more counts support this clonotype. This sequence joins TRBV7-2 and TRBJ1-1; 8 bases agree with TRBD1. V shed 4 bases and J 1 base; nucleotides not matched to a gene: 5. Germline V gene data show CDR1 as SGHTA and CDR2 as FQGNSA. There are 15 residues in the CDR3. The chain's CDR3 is CASSYPGTGNTEAFF. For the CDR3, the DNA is TGTGCCAGCAGCTACCCCGGGACAGGGAACACTGAAGCTTTCTTT. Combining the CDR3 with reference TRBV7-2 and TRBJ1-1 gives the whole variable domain GAGVSQSPSNKVTEKGKDVELRCDPISGHTALYWYRQSLGQGLEFLIYFQGNSAPDKSGLPSDRFSAERTGGSVSTLTIQRTQQEDSAVYLCASSYPGTGNTEAFFGQGTRLTVV.

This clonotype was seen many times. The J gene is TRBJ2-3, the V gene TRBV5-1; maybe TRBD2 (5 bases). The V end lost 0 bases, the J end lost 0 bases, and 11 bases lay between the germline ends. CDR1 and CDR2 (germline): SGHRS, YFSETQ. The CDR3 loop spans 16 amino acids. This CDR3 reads CASSLARLASTDTQYF. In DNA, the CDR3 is TGCGCCAGCAGCTTGGCCCGGCTAGCCAGCACAGATACGCAGTATTTT.

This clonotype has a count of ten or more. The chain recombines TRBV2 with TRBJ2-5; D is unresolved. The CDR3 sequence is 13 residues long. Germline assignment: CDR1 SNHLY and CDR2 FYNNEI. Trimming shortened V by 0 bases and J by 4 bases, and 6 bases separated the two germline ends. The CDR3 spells CASSEAVVETQYF. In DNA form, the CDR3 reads TGTGCCAGCAGTGAAGCGGTCGTAGAGACCCAGTACTTC.

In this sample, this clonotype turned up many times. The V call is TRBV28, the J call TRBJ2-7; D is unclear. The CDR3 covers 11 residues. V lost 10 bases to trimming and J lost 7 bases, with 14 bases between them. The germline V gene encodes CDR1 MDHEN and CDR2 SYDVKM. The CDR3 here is CATYSVGEQYF. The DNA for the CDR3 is TGTGCCACATACTCGGTTGGGGAGCAGTACTTC.

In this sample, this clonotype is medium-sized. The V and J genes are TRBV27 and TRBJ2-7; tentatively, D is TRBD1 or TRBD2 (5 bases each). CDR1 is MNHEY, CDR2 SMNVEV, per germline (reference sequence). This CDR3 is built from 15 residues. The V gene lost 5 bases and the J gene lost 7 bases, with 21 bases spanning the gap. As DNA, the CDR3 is TGTGCCAGCAGTGGTCCGGGGTCGGGACCGAGGGAGCAGTACTTC. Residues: CASSGPGSGPREQYF.